The 2 T cell receptor beta chains given below trace back to one sample, sequenced in a study of T cell repertoires in cytomegalovirus infection. Their antigen targets remain unknown. One entry per CDR3 protein results from TCRdb running MiXCR on the reads. The sample carries 110,000 or so distinct CDR3 sequences, 30% recorded once. The material sequenced was CD8+ T cells from cultured PBMCs, taken from culture after CMV antigen stimulation. The receptors stem from a human donor in good health (CMV status not recorded). Some clones in this sample may be carry-over from other donors' samples.

The J gene is TRBJ1-5, the V gene TRBV27, with a weak D call TRBD1 (6 bases). The V gene's germline CDR1 is MNHEY and CDR2 SMNVEV (reference sequence). The germline V and J ends were trimmed by 1 base and 7 bases, with 8 bases remaining between them. CDR3 length equals 13 residues. Here the CDR3 DNA reads TGTGCCAGCAGTTTATACAGGGCCCAGCCCCAGCATTTT. Protein sequence: CASSLYRAQPQHF.

This clonotype appeared a few times. This chain links TRBV9 with TRBJ2-2; D perhaps matches TRBD2 (5 bases). V was shortened by 6 bases and J by 2 bases, with 11 bases between the two germline ends. The germline CDR1 and CDR2 sequences are SGDLS and YYNGEE. CDR3 length equals 14 residues. The CDR3 DNA sequence: TGTGCCAGCACCCGGACGGGAAACACCGGGGAGCTGTTTTTT. As protein: CASTRTGNTGELFF.